A selection of T cell receptor beta chains follows, all from one sample in a study of T cell changes during pregnancy in multiple sclerosis. Profiled with immunoSEQ multiplex PCR; TCRdb holds only in-frame clones, not every one. This sample has about 130,000 clones, with roughly 95% found just once. The specimen was peripheral blood, collected after pregnancy. The receptors stem from a female donor with multiple sclerosis, enrolled in a pregnancy study. Each CDR3 is given with its conserved first and last residue. A D gene is named only where the DNA matches it firmly. For some rows the clone size is stated as once, few or many, or as a class when expanded; others skip it.

TRBV28,many,-,15,TRBJ2-2,CASSTPSTNTGELFF,TGTGCCAGCAGTACCCCGAGTACGAACACCGGGGAGCTGTTTTTT
TRBV28,-,TRBD1,15,TRBJ2-7,CASSSSGTGGDEQYF,TGTGCCAGCAGTTCCTCCGGGACAGGGGGCGACGAGCAGTACTTC
TRBV11-2,-,-,16,TRBJ2-1,CASSFQRVLLPHEQFF,TGTGCCAGCAGCTTTCAGCGGGTCCTCCTCCCCCATGAGCAGTTCTTC
TRBV15,-,TRBD2,15,TRBJ2-5,CATSTGSGRQETQYF,TGTGCCACCAGCACAGGTAGCGGGAGGCAAGAGACCCAGTACTTC
TRBV7-9,-,TRBD2,16,TRBJ2-3,CASSPWTSGSPDTQYF,TGTGCCAGCAGTCCATGGACTAGCGGGAGCCCAGATACGCAGTATTTT
TRBV28,-,-,12,TRBJ1-5,CASRQVAQPQHF,TGTGCCAGCAGACAGGTGGCTCAGCCCCAGCATTTT
TRBV19,-,TRBD1,16,TRBJ2-7,CASSIVPGQGGVEQYF,TGTGCCAGTAGTATAGTCCCGGGACAGGGAGGGGTCGAGCAGTACTTC
TRBV7-2,-,TRBD1,13,TRBJ2-5,CASSFGQVETQYF,TGTGCCAGCAGCTTCGGACAGGTGGAGACCCAGTACTTC
TRBV6-1,-,-,14,TRBJ1-4,CASSEARVSEKLFF,TGTGCCAGCAGTGAAGCGCGTGTGAGTGAAAAACTGTTTTTT
TRBV2,-,TRBD1,13,TRBJ2-1,CASSDRGLNEQFF,TGTGCCAGCAGCGACAGGGGACTTAATGAGCAGTTCTTC
TRBV28,-,-,14,TRBJ1-1,CASSSSGLNTEAFF,TGTGCCAGCAGTTCCTCAGGCTTGAACACTGAAGCTTTCTTT
TRBV6-1,-,TRBD1,13,TRBJ1-2,CASGGQEVHGYTF,TGTGCCAGCGGTGGACAGGAGGTACATGGCTACACCTTC
TRBV2,-,-,14,TRBJ1-1,CASSEKGFGTEAFF,TGTGCCAGCAGTGAAAAGGGGTTCGGCACTGAAGCTTTCTTT
TRBV28,-,-,12,TRBJ2-3,CASLLVTDTQYF,TGTGCCAGCCTACTAGTCACAGATACGCAGTATTTT
TRBV7-3,-,TRBD2,15,TRBJ2-2,CASSLRGGRSGELFF,TGTGCCAGCAGCTTACGTGGCGGGAGATCCGGGGAGCTGTTTTTT
TRBV27,-,TRBD1,14,TRBJ1-2,CASSSFMTGYGYTF,TGTGCCAGCAGTTCCTTCATGACAGGGTACGGCTACACCTTC
TRBV19,-,TRBD2,15,TRBJ2-2,CASTTGTRATGELFF,TGTGCCAGTACCACCGGGACTAGAGCTACCGGGGAGCTGTTTTTT
TRBV5-1,-,-,15,TRBJ2-1,CASSLVPGGSNEQFF,TGCGCCAGCAGCTTGGTGCCAGGTGGGTCGAATGAGCAGTTCTTC
TRBV7-9,-,TRBD1,17,TRBJ2-2,CASSVARTGGSAGELFF,TGTGCCAGCAGCGTCGCGCGTACAGGGGGCTCCGCCGGGGAGCTGTTTTTT
TRBV14,-,-,16,TRBJ2-7,CASSQRIASTGNEQYF,TGTGCCAGCAGCCAAAGAATTGCCTCCACCGGGAACGAGCAGTACTTC
TRBV25-1,-,TRBD1,15,TRBJ2-2,CASKSGTGDTGELFF,TGTGCCAGCAAGTCCGGGACAGGGGACACCGGGGAGCTGTTTTTT
TRBV19,-,-,15,TRBJ2-7,CASSILSSLGAEQYF,TGTGCCAGTAGTATTCTGTCCTCCCTGGGGGCCGAGCAGTACTTC
TRBV28,-,TRBD1,17,TRBJ2-7,CASSLPHPGQGMGEQYF,TGTGCCAGCAGTTTACCCCATCCGGGACAGGGAATGGGGGAGCAGTACTTC
TRBV14,-,TRBD1,17,TRBJ2-3,CASSQDLGTGGTDTQYF,TGTGCCAGCAGCCAAGATCTTGGGACAGGGGGCACAGATACGCAGTATTTT
TRBV10-3,once,TRBD2,16,TRBJ2-6,CASSRSRGAGANVLTF,TGTGCCTCCTCACGGTCCCGGGGGGCTGGGGCCAACGTCCTGACTTTC
TRBV6-5,-,TRBD1,15,TRBJ2-7,CASSLGQGAYFEQYF,TGTGCCAGCAGTTTAGGACAGGGGGCGTATTTCGAGCAGTACTTC
TRBV18,-,-,14,TRBJ2-1,CASSGGGINNEQFF,TGTGCCAGCTCAGGTGGAGGGATCAACAATGAGCAGTTCTTC
TRBV7-6,-,TRBD2,16,TRBJ2-1,CASSPRLAGGPNEQFF,TGTGCCAGCAGCCCCCGACTAGCGGGAGGGCCTAATGAGCAGTTCTTC
TRBV5-8,-,-,15,TRBJ1-5,CASSLGRVSNQPQHF,TGTGCCAGCAGCTTGGGCAGGGTAAGCAATCAGCCCCAGCATTTT
TRBV2,-,-,11,TRBJ2-7,CASSEYYEQYF,TGTGCCAGCAGTGAATACTACGAGCAGTACTTC
TRBV15,few,TRBD1,16,TRBJ2-7,CATSRGQGKGRYEQYF,TGTGCCACCAGCAGGGGACAGGGTAAGGGGAGATACGAGCAGTACTTC
TRBV5-6,-,-,15,TRBJ2-7,CASSLIADPVYEQYF,TGTGCCAGCAGCTTGATAGCGGATCCCGTCTACGAGCAGTACTTC
TRBV5-4,-,-,14,TRBJ2-1,CASISWDSSNEQFF,TGTGCCAGCATCTCCTGGGACTCCTCTAATGAGCAGTTCTTC
TRBV11-3,-,TRBD1,14,TRBJ2-2,CASSFRQGAGELFF,TGTGCCAGCAGCTTCCGCCAGGGGGCCGGGGAGCTGTTTTTT
TRBV7-9,-,-,17,TRBJ2-1,CASSATPVAVSYNEQFF,TGTGCCAGCAGCGCGACGCCGGTAGCAGTCTCCTACAATGAGCAGTTCTTC
TRBV10-2,-,-,11,TRBJ2-7,CASKGIYEQYF,TGCGCCAGCAAGGGGATCTACGAGCAGTACTTC
TRBV19,-,TRBD1,17,TRBJ1-1,CASSRTLGTGGYAGAFF,TGTGCCAGTAGTAGAACCCTTGGGACAGGGGGCTACGCGGGAGCTTTCTTT
TRBV28,-,TRBD2,15,TRBJ2-2,CASKLAGGGTGELFF,TGTGCCAGCAAGCTAGCGGGAGGAGGTACCGGGGAGCTGTTTTTT
TRBV5-6,-,-,14,TRBJ2-3,CASSLPGMADTQYF,TGTGCCAGCAGCTTGCCCGGGATGGCAGATACGCAGTATTTT
TRBV6-4,-,TRBD1,14,TRBJ2-7,CASSIGTDPPEQYF,TGTGCCAGCAGTATCGGGACAGATCCGCCCGAGCAGTACTTC
TRBV6-4,-,TRBD2,14,TRBJ2-7,CASSGTSGSHEQYF,TGTGCCAGCAGTGGAACTAGCGGGAGCCACGAGCAGTACTTC
TRBV27,-,TRBD2,16,TRBJ2-7,CASSLTRASGRYEQYF,TGTGCCAGCAGTTTAACCCGGGCTAGCGGCCGCTACGAGCAGTACTTC
TRBV11-2,-,-,14,TRBJ2-7,CASSFSPTSYEQYF,TGTGCCAGCAGCTTTTCCCCTACCTCCTACGAGCAGTACTTC
TRBV25-1,-,TRBD2,17,TRBJ2-1,CASSEIQGLAGAYEQFF,TGTGCCAGCAGTGAGATTCAGGGTCTAGCGGGAGCGTATGAGCAGTTCTTC
TRBV15,-,-,15,TRBJ1-5,CATSRDGRREEPQHF,TGTGCCACCAGCAGAGATGGGAGACGAGAGGAGCCCCAGCATTTT
TRBV9,-,-,16,TRBJ1-3,CASSVLGQHSGNTIYF,TGTGCCAGCAGCGTACTCGGACAGCACTCTGGAAACACCATATATTTT
TRBV29-1,-,TRBD2,14,TRBJ2-1,CSVEGGGPWNEQFF,TGCAGCGTTGAAGGGGGAGGGCCTTGGAATGAGCAGTTCTTC
TRBV4-1,-,-,16,TRBJ2-4,CASSDPPQGAKNIQYF,TGCGCCAGCAGCGATCCCCCGCAGGGGGCCAAAAACATTCAGTACTTC
TRBV6-1,-,-,13,TRBJ2-7,CASRDDGIHEQYF,TGTGCCAGCAGGGATGACGGGATCCACGAGCAGTACTTC
TRBV2,-,-,11,TRBJ1-5,CASSSGQPQHF,TGTGCCAGCAGTTCGGGTCAGCCCCAGCATTTT
TRBV2,-,TRBD2,13,TRBJ2-3,CASERESTDTQYF,TGTGCCAGCGAGCGGGAGTCGACAGATACGCAGTATTTT
TRBV10-2,-,-,14,TRBJ1-2,CASSEGGSDYGYTF,TGCGCCAGCAGTGAGGGGGGCTCGGACTATGGCTACACCTTC
TRBV19,-,-,14,TRBJ2-7,CASSIAQAGYEQYF,TGTGCCAGTAGTATAGCTCAGGCCGGATACGAGCAGTACTTC
TRBV28,-,-,13,TRBJ1-2,CASTLQEFNGYTF,TGTGCCAGCACTCTACAGGAATTCAATGGCTACACCTTC
TRBV19,-,TRBD1,14,TRBJ1-1,CASSIVGTEKEAFF,TGTGCCAGTAGTATAGTTGGGACAGAGAAAGAAGCTTTCTTT
TRBV10-2,-,-,14,TRBJ1-1,CASTHRASNTEAFF,TGCGCCAGCACCCACAGGGCGTCGAACACTGAAGCTTTCTTT
TRBV9,-,-,12,TRBJ2-1,CASSAQANEQFF,TGTGCCAGCAGCGCTCAGGCTAATGAGCAGTTCTTC
TRBV6-6,-,-,12,TRBJ1-2,CASSLGTYGYTF,TGTGCCAGCAGTTTGGGCACGTATGGCTACACCTTC
TRBV11-2,-,TRBD2,18,TRBJ2-3,CASSLRKVVAGNTDTQYF,TGTGCCAGCAGCTTAAGAAAGGTGGTAGCGGGGAACACAGATACGCAGTATTTT
TRBV4-2,-,-,16,TRBJ2-3,CASSQETLPPGDTQYF,TGTGCCAGCAGCCAAGAGACCCTTCCCCCGGGGGATACGCAGTATTTT